The rows below give T cell receptor beta chains drawn from one sample of a study of blood T cell repertoires in COVID-19. The assay was immunoSEQ multiplex PCR, and TCRdb's table has in-frame clones only and misses some. This table has over 70,000 clones, about four fifths appearing once. The specimen sequenced was peripheral blood. All receptors derive from a man in his 70s with COVID-19, enrolled during active disease. Both conserved end residues are part of each CDR3. D genes are given only for firm matches. Not every row has a clone size; where given, it reads once, few, many or a size class.

clone size: .; V gene: TRBV10-3; D gene: TRBD1; J gene: TRBJ1-1; CDR3 DNA: TGTGCCATCAGTATCAACGGACAGGGGTACACTGAAGCTTTCTTT; CDR3 protein: CAISINGQGYTEAFF
clone size: few; V gene: TRBV2; D gene: .; J gene: TRBJ2-1; CDR3 DNA: TGTGCCAGCAATGCAGTTAACAATGAGCAGTTCTTC; CDR3 protein: CASNAVNNEQFF
clone size: .; V gene: TRBV24-1; D gene: TRBD2; J gene: TRBJ2-1; CDR3 DNA: TGTGCCACCAGTCCGGCGGGAGGGGTTAGGAATGAGCAGTTCTTC; CDR3 protein: CATSPAGGVRNEQFF
clone size: .; V gene: TRBV7-2; D gene: TRBD2; J gene: TRBJ2-3; CDR3 DNA: TGTGCCAGCAGCTTTAGCGGGCGAGGACTCACAGATACGCAGTATTTT; CDR3 protein: CASSFSGRGLTDTQYF
clone size: many; V gene: TRBV2; D gene: .; J gene: TRBJ2-2; CDR3 DNA: TGTGCCAGCAGTGAAGCGATCGGGGGGCCCGGGGAGCTGTTTTTT; CDR3 protein: CASSEAIGGPGELFF
clone size: .; V gene: TRBV7-2; D gene: TRBD2; J gene: TRBJ2-1; CDR3 DNA: TGTGCCAGCAGCCTCACGGGGAGGGGTGAGCAGTTCTTC; CDR3 protein: CASSLTGRGEQFF
clone size: .; V gene: TRBV19; D gene: .; J gene: TRBJ2-7; CDR3 DNA: TGTGCCAGTAGTATAAGGAGGGGCTCCTACGAGCAGTACTTC; CDR3 protein: CASSIRRGSYEQYF
clone size: .; V gene: TRBV10-3; D gene: TRBD1; J gene: TRBJ1-1; CDR3 DNA: TGTGCCATCAGGGGGACAGGGGACACTGAAGCTTTCTTT; CDR3 protein: CAIRGTGDTEAFF
clone size: .; V gene: TRBV6-5; D gene: .; J gene: TRBJ2-7; CDR3 DNA: TGTGCCAGCAGGGACAGATCCTACGAGCAGTACTTC; CDR3 protein: CASRDRSYEQYF
clone size: once; V gene: TRBV3-1/TRBV3-2; D gene: .; J gene: TRBJ1-1; CDR3 DNA: TGTGCCAGCAGCCAAGAGAGGACTGAAGCTTTCTTT; CDR3 protein: CASSQERTEAFF
clone size: medium-sized; V gene: TRBV6-2/TRBV6-3; D gene: TRBD1; J gene: TRBJ2-7; CDR3 DNA: TGTGCCAGCAGTCCAGTACAGGGGCGAGAGCAGTACTTC; CDR3 protein: CASSPVQGREQYF
clone size: .; V gene: TRBV27; D gene: TRBD1; J gene: TRBJ2-5; CDR3 DNA: TGTGCCAGCAGGGCAGGGGGCTGGGGAGAGACCCAGTACTTC; CDR3 protein: CASRAGGWGETQYF
clone size: once; V gene: TRBV29-1; D gene: TRBD1; J gene: TRBJ2-2; CDR3 DNA: TGCAGCGGGTCCACAGGGGACCTGAACACCGGGGAGCTGTTTTTT; CDR3 protein: CSGSTGDLNTGELFF
clone size: .; V gene: TRBV2; D gene: .; J gene: TRBJ2-2; CDR3 DNA: TGTGCCAGCAGTGTAGACACGAACACCGGGGAGCTGTTTTTT; CDR3 protein: CASSVDTNTGELFF
clone size: .; V gene: TRBV21-1; D gene: .; J gene: TRBJ1-5; CDR3 DNA: TGTGCCAGCAGCAATGGGGGCAGGGGGCGCAGGGGCAATCAGCCCCAGCATTTT; CDR3 protein: CASSNGGRGRRGNQPQHF
clone size: once; V gene: TRBV19; D gene: TRBD1; J gene: TRBJ1-5; CDR3 DNA: TGTGCCAGTAGTTTAACAGGGGGCGCATATAGCAATCAGCCCCAGCATTTT; CDR3 protein: CASSLTGGAYSNQPQHF
clone size: once; V gene: TRBV6-6; D gene: TRBD1; J gene: TRBJ1-1; CDR3 DNA: TGTGCCAGCAGAACCGGGACAGGGATGGGGACTGAAGCTTTCTTT; CDR3 protein: CASRTGTGMGTEAFF
clone size: .; V gene: TRBV5-1; D gene: TRBD2; J gene: TRBJ2-3; CDR3 DNA: TGCGCCAGCAGCGAAGGACTAGTTTCCAGCACAGATACGCAGTATTTT; CDR3 protein: CASSEGLVSSTDTQYF
clone size: .; V gene: TRBV19; D gene: .; J gene: TRBJ1-5; CDR3 DNA: TGTGCCAGTAGTATACACAGGGGCAATCAGCCCCAGCATTTT; CDR3 protein: CASSIHRGNQPQHF
clone size: few; V gene: TRBV5-1; D gene: TRBD1; J gene: TRBJ1-1; CDR3 DNA: TGCGCCAGCAGCTTGGAGGTAACAGGGGACACTGAAGCTTTCTTT; CDR3 protein: CASSLEVTGDTEAFF
clone size: .; V gene: TRBV28; D gene: TRBD2; J gene: TRBJ2-7; CDR3 DNA: TGTGCCAGCAGTAAAGGGACTAGCGGAGCATACGAGCAGTACTTC; CDR3 protein: CASSKGTSGAYEQYF
clone size: .; V gene: TRBV7-2; D gene: TRBD1; J gene: TRBJ1-2; CDR3 DNA: TGTGCCAGCAGCACCCGACAGGGCAGATCGGATGGCTACACCTTC; CDR3 protein: CASSTRQGRSDGYTF
clone size: .; V gene: TRBV11-3; D gene: .; J gene: TRBJ2-3; CDR3 DNA: TGTGCCAGCAACATAGGGGGAGGGATTAGCACAGATACGCAGTATTTT; CDR3 protein: CASNIGGGISTDTQYF
clone size: .; V gene: TRBV6-6; D gene: .; J gene: TRBJ2-7; CDR3 DNA: TGTGCCAGCAGTTACCAGGGAGAGCAGTACTTC; CDR3 protein: CASSYQGEQYF
clone size: .; V gene: TRBV20-1; D gene: TRBD2; J gene: TRBJ2-1; CDR3 DNA: TGCAGTGCTAGTGGACTAGCGGGGAGGAATGAGCAGTTCTTC; CDR3 protein: CSASGLAGRNEQFF
clone size: .; V gene: TRBV30; D gene: .; J gene: TRBJ1-2; CDR3 DNA: TGTGCCTGGAGTGTACTTGAGGGCGCCGGCTATGGCTACACCTTC; CDR3 protein: CAWSVLEGAGYGYTF
clone size: .; V gene: TRBV10-3; D gene: TRBD1; J gene: TRBJ1-6; CDR3 DNA: TGTGCCATCAGTGGGGGACAGGGGGCTGATAATTCACCCCTCCACTTT; CDR3 protein: CAISGGQGADNSPLHF
clone size: .; V gene: TRBV19; D gene: .; J gene: TRBJ1-2; CDR3 DNA: TGTGCCAGTAGTTGGATAGCAGCTAACTATGGCTACACCTTC; CDR3 protein: CASSWIAANYGYTF
clone size: .; V gene: TRBV24-1; D gene: TRBD2; J gene: TRBJ2-2; CDR3 DNA: TGTGCCACCAGAGGTAGCGGGAGATTGAACACCGGGGAGCTGTTTTTT; CDR3 protein: CATRGSGRLNTGELFF
clone size: .; V gene: TRBV4-3; D gene: TRBD1; J gene: TRBJ2-7; CDR3 DNA: TGCGCCAGCAGCCAGAACCGTTGGGACAGTGCCTCCTACGAGCAGTACTTC; CDR3 protein: CASSQNRWDSASYEQYF
clone size: .; V gene: TRBV7-2; D gene: .; J gene: TRBJ2-1; CDR3 DNA: TGTGCCAGCAGCTCAGCCGGGACTTGGGTCTACAATGAGCAGTTCTTC; CDR3 protein: CASSSAGTWVYNEQFF
clone size: .; V gene: TRBV19; D gene: TRBD2; J gene: TRBJ2-1; CDR3 DNA: TGTGCCAGTCGAGCTCCCTTGGGGAGCGGGAGAGGGAATGAGCAGTTCTTC; CDR3 protein: CASRAPLGSGRGNEQFF
clone size: few; V gene: TRBV9; D gene: .; J gene: TRBJ1-1; CDR3 DNA: TGTGCCAGCAGCTCCGGAGGGTCCCCGACGGGGACTGAAGCTTTCTTT; CDR3 protein: CASSSGGSPTGTEAFF
clone size: .; V gene: TRBV28; D gene: .; J gene: TRBJ1-5; CDR3 DNA: TGTGCCAGCAGTTACCCCCAGGGCGCGGGCAATCAGCCCCAGCATTTT; CDR3 protein: CASSYPQGAGNQPQHF
clone size: .; V gene: TRBV19; D gene: .; J gene: TRBJ1-2; CDR3 DNA: TGTGCCAGTAGTATAGACTGGGCAGGAGGAAACTATGGCTACACCTTC; CDR3 protein: CASSIDWAGGNYGYTF
clone size: .; V gene: TRBV28; D gene: .; J gene: TRBJ1-2; CDR3 DNA: TGTGCCAGCAGTTTCGGGGGGGACTATGGCTACACCTTC; CDR3 protein: CASSFGGDYGYTF
clone size: .; V gene: TRBV3-1/TRBV3-2; D gene: TRBD2; J gene: TRBJ2-2; CDR3 DNA: TGTGCCAGCAGCCATTGGTCGCGGGGGGAGGCCGGGGAGCTGTTTTTT; CDR3 protein: CASSHWSRGEAGELFF
clone size: .; V gene: TRBV5-8; D gene: .; J gene: TRBJ1-4; CDR3 DNA: TGTGCCAGCAGCCCGTGGGGGGATGAAAAACTGTTTTTT; CDR3 protein: CASSPWGDEKLFF
clone size: .; V gene: TRBV7-2; D gene: .; J gene: TRBJ1-1; CDR3 DNA: TGTGCCAGCAGCCGTCAGGTCGCTGAAGCTTTCTTT; CDR3 protein: CASSRQVAEAFF
clone size: few; V gene: TRBV12-5; D gene: .; J gene: TRBJ2-3; CDR3 DNA: TGTGCTAGTGGTTTGCCAAGGGGCGGGGTCACAGATACGCAGTATTTT; CDR3 protein: CASGLPRGGVTDTQYF
clone size: .; V gene: TRBV7-2; D gene: TRBD2; J gene: TRBJ2-3; CDR3 DNA: TGTGCCAGCCGAGCGGGGATCGGCCCAGATACGCAGTATTTT; CDR3 protein: CASRAGIGPDTQYF
clone size: .; V gene: TRBV19; D gene: TRBD1; J gene: TRBJ1-5; CDR3 DNA: TGTGCCAGTAGGATTGACAGGGGACGGGATCAGCCCCAGCATTTT; CDR3 protein: CASRIDRGRDQPQHF
clone size: once; V gene: TRBV10-3; D gene: .; J gene: TRBJ2-3; CDR3 DNA: TGTGCCATCAGTGAAAGGGGGGGAGACACAGATACGCAGTATTTT; CDR3 protein: CAISERGGDTDTQYF
clone size: .; V gene: TRBV30; D gene: .; J gene: TRBJ2-1; CDR3 DNA: TGTGCCTGGAACCGGGACTTCGGGGTATACAATGAGCAGTTCTTC; CDR3 protein: CAWNRDFGVYNEQFF
clone size: .; V gene: TRBV2; D gene: TRBD2; J gene: TRBJ2-5; CDR3 DNA: TGTGCCAGCATCTTCCCCCTAGCGGGGGGGGAGACCCAGTACTTC; CDR3 protein: CASIFPLAGGETQYF
clone size: .; V gene: TRBV7-7; D gene: .; J gene: TRBJ2-7; CDR3 DNA: TGTGCCAGCAGCTTAGGAGCAGGGGTGGGCTACGAGCAGTACTTC; CDR3 protein: CASSLGAGVGYEQYF
clone size: .; V gene: TRBV19; D gene: TRBD1; J gene: TRBJ2-6; CDR3 DNA: TGTGCCAGTAGTCCCCGGACAGGGGGGACTGGGGCCAACGTCCTGACTTTC; CDR3 protein: CASSPRTGGTGANVLTF
clone size: .; V gene: TRBV7-8; D gene: TRBD2; J gene: TRBJ2-1; CDR3 DNA: TGTGCCAGCGGACAATGGGGAGCTAGCGGGGGGGCTTACAATGAGCAGTTCTTC; CDR3 protein: CASGQWGASGGAYNEQFF
clone size: .; V gene: TRBV7-9; D gene: .; J gene: TRBJ2-2; CDR3 DNA: TGTGCCAGCAGCTCGTGGGGGGGCCGGTCGAACACCGGGGAGCTGTTTTTT; CDR3 protein: CASSSWGGRSNTGELFF
clone size: .; V gene: TRBV11-3; D gene: TRBD2; J gene: TRBJ2-7; CDR3 DNA: TGTGCCAGCAGCTTAGGCGGGACTAGCGGGTTATACGAGCAGTACTTC; CDR3 protein: CASSLGGTSGLYEQYF